Listed here are 22 T cell receptor beta chains from one sample, sequenced in a study of T cell repertoires in cytomegalovirus infection. Each CDR3 protein gets one entry after TCRdb re-called the reads with MiXCR. This table has over 200,000 distinct CDR3 sequences, roughly an eighth appearing once. The sample taken for sequencing was PBMCs. The receptors come from a human donor in good health (CMV status not recorded). Some clones in this sample may be carry-over from other donors' samples.

Many counts were recorded for this clonotype. This chain links TRBV7-9 with TRBJ1-4; TRBD1 matches at 7 bases. V trimming: 1 base; J trimming: 5 bases; junction bases outside the gene matches: 7. CDR1 and CDR2 (germline): SEHNR, FQNEAQ (reference sequence). This CDR3 comprises 16 residues. The DNA of the CDR3 is TGTGCCAGCAGCTTAGGACTAGGGGGCATCAATGAAAAACTGTTTTTT. Encoded protein: CASSLGLGGINEKLFF.

This clonotype occurred a few times. The gene calls are TRBV6-1 and TRBJ2-3, with a possible D match to TRBD1 (5 bases). V was pared by 4 bases and J by 2 bases, with 13 bases between. This CDR3 has 15 residues. Germline values: CDR1 MNHNS, CDR2 SASEGT. CDR3 nucleotides: TGTGCCAGCAGTGGGACACGCTTACACACAGATACGCAGTATTTT. Protein product: CASSGTRLHTDTQYF.

This clonotype showed up just a few times. The chain recombines TRBV6-2 or TRBV6-3 with TRBJ1-4; D remains unclear. V lost 2 bases, J lost 4 bases, and 14 bases lay in between. Per the germline V gene, CDR1 is MNHEY and CDR2 is SVGEGT. The CDR3 totals 16 residues. The CDR3 DNA reads TGTGCCAGCAGTTACATCGAGTCTGACCTTAATGAAAAACTGTTTTTT. It specifies CASSYIESDLNEKLFF.

This clonotype was detected only a few times. This rearrangement joins TRBV7-9 to TRBJ1-3, with a weak D call TRBD1 (6 bases). CDR3 length: 14 amino acids. CDR1 and CDR2 from the germline V gene are SEHNR and FQNEAQ (reference sequence). V was trimmed by 2 bases and J by 4 bases, leaving 9 bases between them. DNA of the CDR3: TGTGCCAGCAGCTTACCAGGGGACGGAAACACCATATATTTT. Translated: CASSLPGDGNTIYF. Full variable domain (remainder filled in from reference TRBV7-9 and TRBJ1-3): DTGVSQNPRHKITKRGQNVTFRCDPISEHNRLYWYRQTLGQGPEFLTYFQNEAQLEKSRLLSDRFSAERPKGSFSTLEIQRTEQGDSAMYLCASSLPGDGNTIYFGEGSWLTVV.

This sequence joins TRBV14 and TRBJ2-7; 7 nucleotides match TRBD1. Looked up from germline, CDR1 is SGHDN and CDR2 is FVKESK. The junction had 13 bases not matched to a gene; V was cut back by 0 bases and J by 5 bases. CDR3 length: 17 residues. For the CDR3, the DNA is TGTGCCAGCAGCCAAGAGGACGAACAGGGGCTGTTCCACGAGCAGTACTTC. Encoded protein: CASSQEDEQGLFHEQYF. The complete variable domain, with remaining parts taken from reference TRBV14 and TRBJ2-7, reads EAGVTQFPSHSVIEKGQTVTLRCDPISGHDNLYWYRRVMGKEIKFLLHFVKESKQDESGMPNNRFLAERTGGTYSTLKVQPAELEDSGVYFCASSQEDEQGLFHEQYFGPGTRLTVT.

The gene calls are TRBV7-6 and TRBJ2-2, with 11 nucleotides matching TRBD2. The CDR3 has 14 residues. Germline-derived CDR1 and CDR2 are SGHVS and FNYEAQ. The J segment lost 7 bases and the V segment lost 6 bases, leaving 4 bases of the junction unmatched. The chain's CDR3 is CASSSGRAVGELFF. CDR3 coding DNA: TGTGCCAGCAGTAGCGGGAGGGCCGTCGGGGAGCTGTTTTTT.

The chain combines TRBV7-9 with TRBJ2-3; 9 positions match TRBD1. Germline V gene data show CDR1 as SEHNR and CDR2 as FQNEAQ (reference sequence). The CDR3 extends over 15 amino acids. With 4 bases clipped from V and 2 bases from J, the junction kept 4 bases outside the gene matches. DNA of the CDR3: TGTGCCAGCAGCTCGGGGGACAGGGTCACAGATACGCAGTATTTT. This gives the protein CASSSGDRVTDTQYF.

Ten or more counts support this clonotype. The chain couples TRBV6-5 to TRBJ1-1; no definite D call. The length of the CDR3 is 14 residues. V lost 4 bases to trimming and J lost 0 bases, with 9 bases between them. Germline V gives CDR1 MNHEY, CDR2 SVGAGI. Written as DNA, the CDR3 is TGTGCCAGCAGTTTAGGCTCAGTGAACACTGAAGCTTTCTTT. It is translated as CASSLGSVNTEAFF.

Many counts were recorded for this clonotype. DNA of the CDR3: TGTGCCAGCAGCTTAAGAGGGGACACCGGGGCCCGAAGGAGTACGGAGCAGTACTTC. Translation: CASSLRGDTGARRSTEQYF. The chain joins TRBV7-9 to TRBJ2-7; tentative D call: TRBD1 (6 bases). Per germline, CDR1 SEHNR and CDR2 FQNEAQ (reference sequence). This CDR3 region has 19 residues. V lost 2 bases and J lost 7, with 30 bases in between.

This clonotype occurred a few times. J is TRBJ2-5 and V is TRBV6-8; 8 bases are shared with TRBD2. The CDR3 is 16 residues long. Germline V gene lookup returns CDR1 MNHGY and CDR2 SAAAGT. V was pared by 6 bases and J by 2 bases, with 11 bases of the junction left unmatched. CDR3 DNA: TGTGCCAGCAGATTACGGGCGGGGGGCAAACAAGAGACCCAGTACTTC. It codes for CASRLRAGGKQETQYF.

In this sample, this clonotype turned up many times. The J gene is TRBJ2-7, the V gene TRBV5-6; unclear D gene. Germline-derived CDR1 and CDR2 are SGHDT and YYEEEE. CDR3 size: 14 residues. V lost 4 bases and J lost 2, with 13 bases in between. The CDR3 DNA sequence: TGTGCCAGCAGCCCCCGGGCCCTACCCTACGAGCAGTACTTC. Amino acid sequence: CASSPRALPYEQYF.

This clonotype has only a few counts. The chain recombines TRBV29-1 with TRBJ2-1, with a weak D call TRBD1 (6 bases). Looked up from germline, CDR1 is SQVTM and CDR2 is ANQGSEA. Between the trimmed V and J ends, which lost 7 bases and 7 bases, there was a span of 17 bases. This CDR3 is 13 amino acids long. The CDR3 nucleotides are TGCAGCGCTTTACAGGGTATCGGAAATGAGCAGTTCTTC. Residues: CSALQGIGNEQFF.

Many counts were recorded for this clonotype. The V call is TRBV10-3, the J call TRBJ1-5, with D possibly matching TRBD1 (6 bases). The CDR3 spans 14 residues. V lost 8 bases and J lost 4, with 15 bases in between. Germline V gene data show CDR1 as ENHRY and CDR2 as SYGVKD. The CDR3 protein is CAIRADSDNQPQHF. For the CDR3, the DNA is TGTGCCATCCGCGCGGACAGCGATAATCAGCCCCAGCATTTT.

There are many counts of this clonotype. The chain couples TRBV6-1 to TRBJ2-1, with D tentatively TRBD2 (5 bases). Looked up from germline, CDR1 is MNHNS and CDR2 is SASEGT. V gave up 9 bases and J gave up 10 bases, with 13 bases separating them. There are 11 residues in the CDR3. Written as DNA, the CDR3 is TGTGCCAGTTGCGAGAGGGAAGAGCAGTTCTTC. The encoded protein is CASCEREEQFF.

This clonotype was recorded at least ten times. The chain has TRBV7-6 and TRBJ2-7; possibly TRBD1 for D (6 bases). From germline, CDR1 is SGHVS and CDR2 FNYEAQ. CDR3 size: 12 residues. Trimming removed 5 bases from V and 4 bases from J, with 9 bases in between. CDR3: CASSPGQYEQYF. The CDR3 DNA is TGTGCCAGCAGCCCGGGACAATACGAGCAGTACTTC.

The sample holds many counts of this clonotype. The rearrangement uses TRBV28 and TRBJ2-3, with D possibly called TRBD1 or TRBD2 (6 bases each). The CDR3 sequence is 20 residues long. Looked up from germline, CDR1 is MDHEN and CDR2 is SYDVKM. The V gene lost 5 bases and the J gene lost 1 base, with 28 bases spanning the gap. CDR3 sequence (DNA): TGTGCCAGCAGTCCGCCCCAGGGCAGGGGAGGATTCTTGCGCACAGATACGCAGTATTTT. Its protein is CASSPPQGRGGFLRTDTQYF.

Many counts were recorded for this clonotype. The V call is TRBV12-3 or TRBV12-4, the J call TRBJ2-1; 11 nucleotides align to TRBD2. The junction had 2 bases not matched to a gene; V was cut back by 5 bases and J by 2 bases. The CDR3 length is 15 residues. This CDR3 reads CASSPTSGAYNEQFF. Written as DNA, the CDR3 is TGTGCCAGCAGTCCGACTAGCGGGGCCTACAATGAGCAGTTCTTC.

Ten or more counts support this clonotype. The chain joins TRBV7-8 to TRBJ1-6; 8 bases line up with TRBD1. This CDR3 comprises 15 residues. V was pared by 2 bases and J by 9 bases, with 6 bases of the junction left unmatched. Germline V gives CDR1 SGHVS, CDR2 FQNEAQ. In nucleotides, the CDR3 is TGTGCCAGCAGCTTAATGGACAGGGCGACTTCACCCCTCCACTTT. This encodes CASSLMDRATSPLHF.

The CDR3 DNA reads TGTGCCAGCAGCCCCATCGGACCCTCGACCCAGTACTTC. Translating it yields CASSPIGPSTQYF. V is TRBV7-3 and J is TRBJ2-5; D unresolved. The CDR3 contains 13 residues. Germline CDR1 and CDR2: SGHTA and FQGTGA. The V gene lost 5 bases and the J gene lost 7 bases, with 14 bases spanning the gap.

The chain couples TRBV12-3 or TRBV12-4 to TRBJ2-4; TRBD2 might be the D (5 bases). V was cut by 6 bases and J by 7 bases, with 13 bases left in between. The CDR3 spans 13 residues. The DNA of the CDR3 is TGTGCCAGCAGACCCGGACTCATTAACATTCAGTACTTC. Protein sequence: CASRPGLINIQYF.

This clonotype showed up many times. The chain has TRBV5-4 and TRBJ2-5; the D is unclear. The V end lost 3 bases, the J end lost 0 bases, and 15 bases lay between the germline ends. Per germline, CDR1 SGHNT and CDR2 YYREEE (reference sequence). The length of the CDR3 is 16 residues. This CDR3 reads CASSWDVGSYQETQYF. In DNA, the CDR3 is TGTGCCAGCAGCTGGGATGTGGGATCGTACCAAGAGACCCAGTACTTC.

This clonotype has a single count. Compared with germline, one end of the junction differs, possibly owing to a read error. The chain combines TRBV5-1 with TRBJ1-5, with D perhaps TRBD1 (5 bases). Germline V gives CDR1 SGHRS, CDR2 YFSETQ. CDR3 length: 15 residues. As DNA, the CDR3 is TGCGCCTGCAGCTTGGAGGGGCAGGCAGCTCAGCCCCAGCATTTT. Residues: CACSLEGQAAQPQHF.